The present TCR beta chain was sequenced within a study of blood T cell repertoires in COVID-19. Study summary: T cells, B-cell-depleted T cells, or PBMCs provided the cDNA or gDNA that served as material.

The participants were between about 18 and 95 years old and came from 20 to 30 US areas. Cohort allocation depended upon clinical history that participants reported. In the authors' workflow: Nucleated cell number was recorded as an estimate derived from reference gene primer amplification. Method: immunoSEQ multiplex PCR; TCRdb's copy keeps in-frame clones and lacks some. The V and J calls and clone size were taken over from that table, and D and trimming were inferred from the DNA. The sample includes 220,000 or so clones, 85% to 90% of them seen just once. The CDR3 has 15 residues. Germline V CDR1 and CDR2: MNHEY, SMNVEV (reference sequence). V dropped 1 base and J dropped 8; count of bases not matched to a gene: 7.

The sequenced sample consisted of PBMCs or T cells enriched from blood (not recorded which). The chain is built from TRBV27 and TRBJ1-1; 10 bases agree with TRBD1. The sequence was obtained from a man aged 50-60 years who had been exposed to COVID-19. The CDR3 loop reads CASSLYPRTGGEAFF. The CDR3 DNA follows: TGTGCCAGCAGTTTATATCCACGGACAGGGGGAGAAGCTTTCTTT.